A selection of T cell receptor beta chains follows, all from one sample in a study of blood T cell repertoires in COVID-19. TCRdb keeps only in-frame clones here, not all; method: immunoSEQ multiplex PCR. This sample carries under 200,000 clones, around 90% of them seen once, and the ten largest clones take around 0.6%. Sequencing was done on a sample of peripheral blood. The receptor source for this set is a man aged 55-75 years with COVID-19, enrolled during active disease. Each CDR3 is given with its conserved first and last residue. The order of the fields is clone size, D gene, V gene, J gene, CDR3 DNA, CDR3 protein. D genes are given only for firm matches. Size is omitted from some rows. Given values are once, few, many or a class for expanded clones.

abundance: -
d_gene: TRBD1
v_gene: TRBV7-8
j_gene: TRBJ1-4
CDR3nt: TGTGCCAGCAGCTTGGCCGACAGGGGGAGTGAAAAACTGTTTTTT
CDR3aa: CASSLADRGSEKLFF

abundance: -
d_gene: -
v_gene: TRBV11-2
j_gene: TRBJ1-2
CDR3nt: TGTGCCAGCAGCCACCGATGGGGCAACTATGGCTACACCTTC
CDR3aa: CASSHRWGNYGYTF

abundance: -
d_gene: -
v_gene: TRBV11-2
j_gene: TRBJ2-1
CDR3nt: TGTGCCAGCAGCCCGAGATTAAACTCCTACAATGAGCAGTTCTTC
CDR3aa: CASSPRLNSYNEQFF

abundance: -
d_gene: -
v_gene: TRBV5-1
j_gene: TRBJ2-2
CDR3nt: TGCGCCAGCAGCTTGGCCCCGAGACTCGAAACCGGGGAGCTGTTTTTT
CDR3aa: CASSLAPRLETGELFF

abundance: -
d_gene: -
v_gene: TRBV19
j_gene: TRBJ1-2
CDR3nt: TGTGCCAGTAGTACTCCGGGGGGAGCCTATGGCTACACCTTC
CDR3aa: CASSTPGGAYGYTF

abundance: -
d_gene: -
v_gene: TRBV5-4
j_gene: TRBJ2-7
CDR3nt: TGTGCCAGCAACAACCGAGACATAATGGGCTACGAGCAGTACTTC
CDR3aa: CASNNRDIMGYEQYF

abundance: -
d_gene: -
v_gene: TRBV9
j_gene: TRBJ2-5
CDR3nt: TGTGCCAGCAGCGTATCGAGGACACAAGAGACCCAGTACTTC
CDR3aa: CASSVSRTQETQYF

abundance: -
d_gene: -
v_gene: TRBV9
j_gene: TRBJ1-2
CDR3nt: TGTGCCAGCAGCTCCTTACGGGAAAACTATGGCTACACCTTC
CDR3aa: CASSSLRENYGYTF

abundance: once
d_gene: TRBD1
v_gene: TRBV5-4
j_gene: TRBJ1-4
CDR3nt: TGTGCCAGCAGCGCGGGACAGCCAGCCCTTAATGAAAAACTGTTTTTT
CDR3aa: CASSAGQPALNEKLFF

abundance: -
d_gene: TRBD1
v_gene: TRBV7-3
j_gene: TRBJ2-2
CDR3nt: TGTGCCAGCAGCATACAGGGGGGCAAAGCGAACACCGGGGAGCTGTTTTTT
CDR3aa: CASSIQGGKANTGELFF

abundance: -
d_gene: -
v_gene: TRBV5-4
j_gene: TRBJ2-5
CDR3nt: TGTGCCGGAGCCTATTGGGAGGTTTACCAAGAGACCCAGTACTTC
CDR3aa: CAGAYWEVYQETQYF

abundance: few
d_gene: TRBD1
v_gene: TRBV4-3
j_gene: TRBJ1-6
CDR3nt: TGCGCCAGCAGCCAAGTTCAGGGGGGAATCGGGTCACCCCTCCACTTT
CDR3aa: CASSQVQGGIGSPLHF

abundance: once
d_gene: -
v_gene: TRBV12-3/TRBV12-4
j_gene: TRBJ1-5
CDR3nt: TGTGCCAGCAATGAGCAACTCAATCAGCCCCAGCATTTT
CDR3aa: CASNEQLNQPQHF

abundance: -
d_gene: TRBD1
v_gene: TRBV3-1/TRBV3-2
j_gene: TRBJ1-1
CDR3nt: TGTGCCAGCAGCCAAGACTCCTGGCAGGGGGTCACTGAAGCTTTCTTT
CDR3aa: CASSQDSWQGVTEAFF

abundance: -
d_gene: -
v_gene: TRBV7-6
j_gene: TRBJ1-1
CDR3nt: TGTGCCAGCAGCTTAGAACAGAAGAACACTGAAGCTTTCTTT
CDR3aa: CASSLEQKNTEAFF

abundance: -
d_gene: TRBD1
v_gene: TRBV6-2/TRBV6-3
j_gene: TRBJ1-1
CDR3nt: TGTGCCAGCAGTTACCTGACAGGGGGCACTGAAGCTTTCTTT
CDR3aa: CASSYLTGGTEAFF

abundance: once
d_gene: TRBD2
v_gene: TRBV6-5
j_gene: TRBJ2-1
CDR3nt: TGTGCCAGCAGCTCACCGGGACTAGCAAGGAATGAGCAGTTCTTC
CDR3aa: CASSSPGLARNEQFF

abundance: -
d_gene: -
v_gene: TRBV3-1/TRBV3-2
j_gene: TRBJ2-7
CDR3nt: TGTGCCAGCAGCCAATATCAGTACGAGCAGTACTTC
CDR3aa: CASSQYQYEQYF

abundance: -
d_gene: -
v_gene: TRBV4-3
j_gene: TRBJ2-5
CDR3nt: TGCGCCAGCAGCCAAGATAGCGCTGGAGCGGGAGAGACCCAGTACTTC
CDR3aa: CASSQDSAGAGETQYF

abundance: -
d_gene: TRBD2
v_gene: TRBV4-3
j_gene: TRBJ2-1
CDR3nt: TGCGCCAGCAGCCAAGATCCAACTAGCGGGATCATCAATGAGCAGTTCTTC
CDR3aa: CASSQDPTSGIINEQFF

abundance: -
d_gene: TRBD1
v_gene: TRBV7-9
j_gene: TRBJ1-1
CDR3nt: TGTGCCAGCAGCGAAGGACAGGGTAAAGCTTTCTTT
CDR3aa: CASSEGQGKAFF

abundance: -
d_gene: TRBD1
v_gene: TRBV7-2
j_gene: TRBJ1-2
CDR3nt: TGTGCCAGCAGCGGCGGATCGGACAGGTTCTCCTATGGCTACACCTTC
CDR3aa: CASSGGSDRFSYGYTF

abundance: -
d_gene: TRBD1
v_gene: TRBV6-5
j_gene: TRBJ1-2
CDR3nt: TGTGCCAGCAGTTACCCTGGGACAGGCTTGTCTGGCTACACCTTC
CDR3aa: CASSYPGTGLSGYTF

abundance: -
d_gene: -
v_gene: TRBV2
j_gene: TRBJ2-1
CDR3nt: TGTGCCAGCAGGGATACTAGTAGTGGTGAGCAGTTCTTC
CDR3aa: CASRDTSSGEQFF

abundance: -
d_gene: -
v_gene: TRBV7-2
j_gene: TRBJ1-5
CDR3nt: TGTGCCAGCAGCTTGAACAGTCCCCAGCCCCAGCATTTT
CDR3aa: CASSLNSPQPQHF

abundance: -
d_gene: TRBD1
v_gene: TRBV28
j_gene: TRBJ1-4
CDR3nt: TGTGCCAGCAAAACGGCGACAGGGACAACTAATGAAAAACTGTTTTTT
CDR3aa: CASKTATGTTNEKLFF

abundance: -
d_gene: TRBD1
v_gene: TRBV13
j_gene: TRBJ1-6
CDR3nt: TGTGCCAGCAGCGGACAGGGTTCACGCTCACCCCTCCACTTT
CDR3aa: CASSGQGSRSPLHF

abundance: few
d_gene: -
v_gene: TRBV7-8
j_gene: TRBJ2-1
CDR3nt: TGTGCCAGCAGCCTCGGAGGGACTCCGGTCTTATTCTTC
CDR3aa: CASSLGGTPVLFF

abundance: once
d_gene: -
v_gene: TRBV15
j_gene: TRBJ2-2
CDR3nt: TGTGCCACCAGCAGAGATCTGGGCAGGTCCTCGTCGTTTTTT
CDR3aa: CATSRDLGRSSSFF

abundance: -
d_gene: -
v_gene: TRBV18
j_gene: TRBJ1-3
CDR3nt: TGTGCCAGCTCCAGTGGGAGTTACTCTGGAAACACCATATATTTT
CDR3aa: CASSSGSYSGNTIYF

abundance: -
d_gene: -
v_gene: TRBV3-1/TRBV3-2
j_gene: TRBJ2-7
CDR3nt: TGTGCCAGCAGCCAAGATGGTAGCTCCTACGAGCAGTACTTC
CDR3aa: CASSQDGSSYEQYF

abundance: few
d_gene: -
v_gene: TRBV27
j_gene: TRBJ2-2
CDR3nt: TGTGCCAGCCGGCGGGCCCAGAACACCGGGGAGCTGTTTTTT
CDR3aa: CASRRAQNTGELFF

abundance: -
d_gene: TRBD1
v_gene: TRBV29-1
j_gene: TRBJ1-1
CDR3nt: TGCAGCGTTCAGGGGGATTTACCGAACACTGAAGCTTTCTTT
CDR3aa: CSVQGDLPNTEAFF

abundance: -
d_gene: -
v_gene: TRBV11-2
j_gene: TRBJ1-3
CDR3nt: TGTGCCAGCAGCTTAAGTCGAGGCCTCTCTGGAAACACCATATATTTT
CDR3aa: CASSLSRGLSGNTIYF

abundance: -
d_gene: -
v_gene: TRBV19
j_gene: TRBJ2-7
CDR3nt: TGTGCCAGTAGGGGGGGACCTTCCTACGAGCAGTACTTC
CDR3aa: CASRGGPSYEQYF

abundance: -
d_gene: TRBD2
v_gene: TRBV11-3
j_gene: TRBJ2-1
CDR3nt: TGTGCCAGCAGCTTTTCCTCTAGCGGGCTGCGGGGGACCTACAATGAGCAGTTCTTC
CDR3aa: CASSFSSSGLRGTYNEQFF

abundance: -
d_gene: TRBD2
v_gene: TRBV18
j_gene: TRBJ2-7
CDR3nt: TGTGCCAGCTCACCCGCTAGCGGGAGCCTATACGAGCAGTACTTC
CDR3aa: CASSPASGSLYEQYF

abundance: -
d_gene: TRBD1
v_gene: TRBV30
j_gene: TRBJ1-6
CDR3nt: TGTGCCTGGAGTCAGGGGGATAATTCACCCCTCCACTTT
CDR3aa: CAWSQGDNSPLHF

abundance: -
d_gene: TRBD1
v_gene: TRBV18
j_gene: TRBJ1-5
CDR3nt: TGTGCCAGCTCACCAACAGGGGTTCCAAATCAGCCCCAGCATTTT
CDR3aa: CASSPTGVPNQPQHF

abundance: -
d_gene: -
v_gene: TRBV6-6
j_gene: TRBJ1-5
CDR3nt: TGTGCCAGCAGTTACTCCGACGGCGGGACTCAGCCCCAGCATTTT
CDR3aa: CASSYSDGGTQPQHF

abundance: few
d_gene: -
v_gene: TRBV6-1
j_gene: TRBJ1-2
CDR3nt: TGTGCCAGCAGTGAAGAATCCGGGGATGGCTACACCTTC
CDR3aa: CASSEESGDGYTF

abundance: -
d_gene: -
v_gene: TRBV3-1/TRBV3-2
j_gene: TRBJ1-6
CDR3nt: TGTGCCAGCAGCCAAGTAAACTCCTATAATTCACCCCTCCACTTT
CDR3aa: CASSQVNSYNSPLHF

abundance: -
d_gene: TRBD1
v_gene: TRBV28
j_gene: TRBJ1-6
CDR3nt: TGTGCCAGCAGTTCCACCTCGACAGGGAATAATTCACCCCTCCACTTT
CDR3aa: CASSSTSTGNNSPLHF

abundance: -
d_gene: -
v_gene: TRBV10-3
j_gene: TRBJ2-5
CDR3nt: TGTGCCATCAGTGTTCAGGGAACGGAGACCCAGTACTTC
CDR3aa: CAISVQGTETQYF

abundance: -
d_gene: TRBD1
v_gene: TRBV14
j_gene: TRBJ1-1
CDR3nt: TGTGCCAGCAGCCAATCCATCATGGCAGGGGGAAGCACTGAAGCTTTCTTT
CDR3aa: CASSQSIMAGGSTEAFF

abundance: few
d_gene: TRBD1
v_gene: TRBV5-1
j_gene: TRBJ2-1
CDR3nt: TGCGCCAGCAGCTTGGTCACCGGGACAGGGAATAATGAGCAGTTCTTC
CDR3aa: CASSLVTGTGNNEQFF

abundance: once
d_gene: -
v_gene: TRBV9
j_gene: TRBJ1-6
CDR3nt: TGTGCCAGCAGCGTCGGGGTTGTAAGTAATTCACCCCTCCACTTT
CDR3aa: CASSVGVVSNSPLHF

abundance: -
d_gene: TRBD1
v_gene: TRBV19
j_gene: TRBJ2-1
CDR3nt: TGTGCCAGTAGTAGACAGGGATACAATGAGCAGTTCTTC
CDR3aa: CASSRQGYNEQFF

abundance: once
d_gene: -
v_gene: TRBV20-1
j_gene: TRBJ2-1
CDR3nt: TGCAGTGTGGGGGGTTTCAATGAGCAGTTCTTC
CDR3aa: CSVGGFNEQFF

abundance: -
d_gene: -
v_gene: TRBV5-6
j_gene: TRBJ1-2
CDR3nt: TGTGCCAGCAGCTTGGACTGGTCGGGCTACACCTTC
CDR3aa: CASSLDWSGYTF

abundance: few
d_gene: TRBD1
v_gene: TRBV11-2
j_gene: TRBJ1-3
CDR3nt: TGTGCCAGCAGCGCGGGACAGGGGGTTGGAAACACCATATATTTT
CDR3aa: CASSAGQGVGNTIYF

abundance: -
d_gene: TRBD1
v_gene: TRBV5-8
j_gene: TRBJ2-3
CDR3nt: TGTGCCAGCAGCTCAATACTCGGACAGGGGACAGATACGCAGTATTTT
CDR3aa: CASSSILGQGTDTQYF

abundance: -
d_gene: TRBD2
v_gene: TRBV25-1
j_gene: TRBJ2-1
CDR3nt: TGTGCCAGCAGTACCACGGGGCTAGCGGGAATCTACAATGAGCAGTTCTTC
CDR3aa: CASSTTGLAGIYNEQFF

abundance: -
d_gene: TRBD1
v_gene: TRBV5-1
j_gene: TRBJ2-7
CDR3nt: TGCGCCAGCAGCTTTGAAGCAGGGGGAGCCTACGAGCAGTACTTC
CDR3aa: CASSFEAGGAYEQYF